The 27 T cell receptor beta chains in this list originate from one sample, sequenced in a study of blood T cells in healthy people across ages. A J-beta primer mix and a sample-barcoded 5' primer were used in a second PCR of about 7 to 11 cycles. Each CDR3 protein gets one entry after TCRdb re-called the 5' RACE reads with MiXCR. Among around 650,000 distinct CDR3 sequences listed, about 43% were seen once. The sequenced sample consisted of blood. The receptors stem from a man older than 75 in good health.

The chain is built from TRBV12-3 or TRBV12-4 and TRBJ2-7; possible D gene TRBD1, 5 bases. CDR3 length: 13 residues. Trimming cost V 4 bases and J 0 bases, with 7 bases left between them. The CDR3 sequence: CASSSDSSYEQYF. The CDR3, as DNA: TGTGCCAGCAGTTCAGACAGCTCCTACGAGCAGTACTTC.

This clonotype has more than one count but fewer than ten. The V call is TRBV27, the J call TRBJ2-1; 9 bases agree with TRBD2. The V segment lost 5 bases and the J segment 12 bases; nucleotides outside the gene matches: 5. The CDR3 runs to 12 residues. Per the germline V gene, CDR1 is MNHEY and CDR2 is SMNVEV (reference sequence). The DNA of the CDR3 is TGTGCCAGCAGTACACTACTAGCGGGGCAGTTCTTC. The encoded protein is CASSTLLAGQFF.

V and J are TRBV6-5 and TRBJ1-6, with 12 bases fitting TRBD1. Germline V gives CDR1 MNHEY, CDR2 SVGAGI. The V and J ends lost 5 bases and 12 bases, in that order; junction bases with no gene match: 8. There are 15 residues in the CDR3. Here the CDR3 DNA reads TGTGCCAGCAGTGATGGGACAGGGGGCGATTTACCCCTCCACTTT. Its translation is CASSDGTGGDLPLHF.

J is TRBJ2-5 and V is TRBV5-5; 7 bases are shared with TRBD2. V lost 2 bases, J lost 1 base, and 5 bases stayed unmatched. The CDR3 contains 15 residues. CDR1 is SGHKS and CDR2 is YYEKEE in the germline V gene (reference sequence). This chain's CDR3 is CASSFGGNGQETQYF. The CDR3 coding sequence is TGTGCCAGCAGCTTCGGGGGGAATGGCCAAGAGACCCAGTACTTC.

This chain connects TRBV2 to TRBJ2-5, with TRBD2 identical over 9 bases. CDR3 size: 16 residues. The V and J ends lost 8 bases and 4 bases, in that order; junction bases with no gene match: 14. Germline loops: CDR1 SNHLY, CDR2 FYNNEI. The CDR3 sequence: CASCWGAGGLAETQYF. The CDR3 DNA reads TGTGCCAGCTGTTGGGGTGCGGGAGGGTTGGCAGAGACCCAGTACTTC.

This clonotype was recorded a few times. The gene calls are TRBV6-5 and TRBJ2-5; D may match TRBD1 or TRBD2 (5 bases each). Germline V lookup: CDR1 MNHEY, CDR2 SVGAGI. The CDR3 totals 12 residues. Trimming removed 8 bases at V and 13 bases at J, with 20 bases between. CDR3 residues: CASLGAGKIRYF. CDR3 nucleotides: TGTGCCAGCCTCGGGGCAGGCAAAATTAGGTACTTC.

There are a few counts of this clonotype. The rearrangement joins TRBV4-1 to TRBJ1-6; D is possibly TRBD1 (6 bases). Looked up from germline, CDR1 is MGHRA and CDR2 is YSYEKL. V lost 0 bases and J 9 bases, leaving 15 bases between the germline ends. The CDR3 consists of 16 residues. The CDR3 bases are TGCGCCAGCAGCCAAGAAGCTCCAGGGGCAGGTTCACCCCTCCACTTT. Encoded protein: CASSQEAPGAGSPLHF.

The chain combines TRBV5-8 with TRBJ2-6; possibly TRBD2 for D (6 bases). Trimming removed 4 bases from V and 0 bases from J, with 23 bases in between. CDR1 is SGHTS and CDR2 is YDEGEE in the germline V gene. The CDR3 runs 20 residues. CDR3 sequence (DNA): TGTGCCAGCAGCCGAACCGGATTGGGGGGACGGGGCTCTGGGGCCAACGTCCTGACTTTC. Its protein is CASSRTGLGGRGSGANVLTF.

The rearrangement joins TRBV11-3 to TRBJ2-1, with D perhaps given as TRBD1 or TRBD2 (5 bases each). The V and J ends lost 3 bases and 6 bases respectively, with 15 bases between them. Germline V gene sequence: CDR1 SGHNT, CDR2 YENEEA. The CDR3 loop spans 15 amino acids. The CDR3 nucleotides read TGTGCCAGCAGCTTGGGGACCACCACCCTCAATGAGCAGTTCTTC. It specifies CASSLGTTTLNEQFF.

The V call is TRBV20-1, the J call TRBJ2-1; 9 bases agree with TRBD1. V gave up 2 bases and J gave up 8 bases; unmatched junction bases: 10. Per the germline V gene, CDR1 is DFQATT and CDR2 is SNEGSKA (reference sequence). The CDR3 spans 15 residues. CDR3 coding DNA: TGCAGTGCTAGATCAGAACAGGGGGCGATCGATGAGCAGTTCTTC. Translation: CSARSEQGAIDEQFF.

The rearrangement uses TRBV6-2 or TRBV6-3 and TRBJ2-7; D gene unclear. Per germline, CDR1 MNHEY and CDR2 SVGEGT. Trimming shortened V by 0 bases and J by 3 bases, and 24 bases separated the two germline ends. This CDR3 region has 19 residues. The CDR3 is CASSYSTLTGLRVLYEQYF. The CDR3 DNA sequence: TGTGCCAGCAGTTACTCGACCCTCACGGGCCTACGGGTTCTCTACGAGCAGTACTTC.

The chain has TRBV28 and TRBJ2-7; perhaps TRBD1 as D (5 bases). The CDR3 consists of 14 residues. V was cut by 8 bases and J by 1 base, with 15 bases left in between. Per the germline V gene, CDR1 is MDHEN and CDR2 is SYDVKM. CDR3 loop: CASLGQVLSYEQYF. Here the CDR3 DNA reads TGTGCCAGCCTAGGACAAGTCCTTTCCTACGAGCAGTACTTC.

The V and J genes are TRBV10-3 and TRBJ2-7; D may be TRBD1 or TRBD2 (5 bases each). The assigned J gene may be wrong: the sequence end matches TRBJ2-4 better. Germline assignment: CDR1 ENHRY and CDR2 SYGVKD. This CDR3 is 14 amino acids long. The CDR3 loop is CAISDGGPLNIQYF. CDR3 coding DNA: TGTGCCATCAGTGATGGGGGACCTTTAAACATTCAGTACTTC.

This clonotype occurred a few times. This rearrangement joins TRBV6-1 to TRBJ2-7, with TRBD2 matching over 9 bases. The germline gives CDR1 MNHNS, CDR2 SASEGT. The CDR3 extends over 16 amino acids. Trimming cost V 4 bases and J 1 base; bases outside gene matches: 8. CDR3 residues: CASSAPGRGGSYEQYF. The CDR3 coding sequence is TGTGCCAGCAGTGCCCCAGGGCGGGGGGGATCCTACGAGCAGTACTTC.

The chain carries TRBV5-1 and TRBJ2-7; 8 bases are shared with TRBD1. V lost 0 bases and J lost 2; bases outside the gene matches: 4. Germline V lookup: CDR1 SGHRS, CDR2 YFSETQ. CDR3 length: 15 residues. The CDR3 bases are TGCGCCAGCAGCTTGGGGACAGGGTCTCCCTACGAGCAGTACTTC. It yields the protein CASSLGTGSPYEQYF.

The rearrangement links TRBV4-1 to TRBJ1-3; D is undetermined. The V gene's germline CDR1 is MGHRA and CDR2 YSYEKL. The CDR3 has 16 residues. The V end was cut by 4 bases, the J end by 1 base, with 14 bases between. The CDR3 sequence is CASSRNKAGSGNTIYF. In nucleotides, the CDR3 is TGCGCCAGCAGCCGAAACAAGGCGGGGTCTGGAAACACCATATATTTT.

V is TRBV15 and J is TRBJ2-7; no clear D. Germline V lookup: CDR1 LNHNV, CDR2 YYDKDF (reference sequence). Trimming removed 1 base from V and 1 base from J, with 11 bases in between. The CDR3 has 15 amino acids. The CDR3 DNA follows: TGTGCCACCAGCAGAGTCCCTACTGGATCCTACGAGCAGTACTTC. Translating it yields CATSRVPTGSYEQYF.

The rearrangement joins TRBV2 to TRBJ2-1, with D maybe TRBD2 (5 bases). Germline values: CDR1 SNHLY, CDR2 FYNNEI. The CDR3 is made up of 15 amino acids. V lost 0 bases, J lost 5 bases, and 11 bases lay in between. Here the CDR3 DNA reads TGTGCCAGCAGTGAAGCGCTTCGAGGGAACAATGAGCAGTTCTTC. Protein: CASSEALRGNNEQFF.

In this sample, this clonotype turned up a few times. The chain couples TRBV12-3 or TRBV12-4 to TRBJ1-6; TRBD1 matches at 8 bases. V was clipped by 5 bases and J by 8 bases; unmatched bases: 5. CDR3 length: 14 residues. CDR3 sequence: CASSRDRRDSPLHF. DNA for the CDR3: TGTGCCAGCAGTCGGGACAGGAGAGATTCACCCCTCCACTTT.

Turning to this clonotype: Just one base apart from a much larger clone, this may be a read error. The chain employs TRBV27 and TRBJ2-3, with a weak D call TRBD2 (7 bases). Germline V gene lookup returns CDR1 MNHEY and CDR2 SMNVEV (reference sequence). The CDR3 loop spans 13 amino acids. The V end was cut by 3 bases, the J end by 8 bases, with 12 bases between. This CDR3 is CASSFRGGGTQYF. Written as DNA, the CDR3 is TGTGCCAGCAGTTTTAGGGGGGGAGGTACGCAGTATTTT.

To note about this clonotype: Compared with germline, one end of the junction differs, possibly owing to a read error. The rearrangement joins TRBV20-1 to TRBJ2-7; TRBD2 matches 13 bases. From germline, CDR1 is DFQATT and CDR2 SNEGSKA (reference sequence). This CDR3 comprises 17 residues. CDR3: CSARARTSGRASYDQYF. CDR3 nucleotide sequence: TGCAGTGCTAGAGCGCGAACTAGCGGGAGGGCGTCCTACGACCAGTACTTC.

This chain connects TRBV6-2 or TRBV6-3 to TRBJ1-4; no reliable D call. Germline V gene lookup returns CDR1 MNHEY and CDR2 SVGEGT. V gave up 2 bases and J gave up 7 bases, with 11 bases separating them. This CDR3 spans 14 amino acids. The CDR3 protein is CASSYAGRGEKLFF. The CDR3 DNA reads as TGTGCCAGCAGTTACGCAGGACGGGGTGAAAAACTGTTTTTT.

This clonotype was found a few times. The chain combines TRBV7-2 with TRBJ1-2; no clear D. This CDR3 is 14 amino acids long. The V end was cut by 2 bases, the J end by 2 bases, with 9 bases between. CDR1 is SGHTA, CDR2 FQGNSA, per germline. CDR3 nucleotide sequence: TGTGCCAGCAGCTTAATGGAGGAAAACTATGGCTACACCTTC. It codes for CASSLMEENYGYTF.

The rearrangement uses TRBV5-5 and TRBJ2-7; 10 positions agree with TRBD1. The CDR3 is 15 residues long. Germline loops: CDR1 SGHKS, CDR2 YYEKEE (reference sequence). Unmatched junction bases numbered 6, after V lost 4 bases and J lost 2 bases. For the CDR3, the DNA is TGTGCCAGCAGCCGCGGACAGGGGGGGACCTACGAGCAGTACTTC. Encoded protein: CASSRGQGGTYEQYF. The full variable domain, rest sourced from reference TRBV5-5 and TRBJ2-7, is DAGVTQSPTHLIKTRGQQVTLRCSPISGHKSVSWYQQVLGQGPQFIFQYYEKEERGRGNFPDRFSARQFPNYSSELNVNALLLGDSALYLCASSRGQGGTYEQYFGPGTRLTVT.

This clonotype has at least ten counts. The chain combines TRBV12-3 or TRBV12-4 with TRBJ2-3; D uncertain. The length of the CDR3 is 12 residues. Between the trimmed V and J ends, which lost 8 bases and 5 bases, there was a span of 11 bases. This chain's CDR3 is CASGRVRDTQYF. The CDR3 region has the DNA TGTGCCAGCGGTAGGGTGAGAGATACGCAGTATTTT.

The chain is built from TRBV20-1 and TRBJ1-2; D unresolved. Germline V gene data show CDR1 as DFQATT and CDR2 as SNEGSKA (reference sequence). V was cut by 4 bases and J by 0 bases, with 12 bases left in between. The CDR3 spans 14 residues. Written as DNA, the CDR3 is TGCAGTGCTACCCAAGCCAGGACTAACTATGGCTACACCTTC. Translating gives CSATQARTNYGYTF.

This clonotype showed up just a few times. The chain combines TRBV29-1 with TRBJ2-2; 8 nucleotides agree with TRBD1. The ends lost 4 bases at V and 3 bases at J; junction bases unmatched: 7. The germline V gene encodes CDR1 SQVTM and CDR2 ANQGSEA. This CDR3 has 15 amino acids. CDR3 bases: TGCAGCGTTGCGGGACAGGCTCAACACACCGGGGAGCTGTTTTTT. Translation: CSVAGQAQHTGELFF.